One sample yielded the 3 T cell receptor beta chains listed below, sequenced in a study of CD8+CD57+ T cells in acquired aplastic anemia. All sequencing subjects had displayed CD8+CD57+ cell expansion on flow cytometry. The template for TCR beta VDJ and CDR3 sequence profiling was genomic DNA. Each CDR3 protein gets one entry after TCRdb re-called the reads with MiXCR. Here the sample spans about 180,000 distinct CDR3 sequences, more than 60% being singletons. The specimen sequenced was sorted CD4+, CD8+, or CD8+CD57+ T cells (not recorded which) from PBMCs. These receptors came from a human donor with aplastic anemia.

To note about this clonotype: The conserved phenylalanine or tryptophan normally closing the CDR3 is absent here, so this likely arose from a read error. No DNA is shown, since the ends of the CDR3 on it are uncertain; the CDR3 is the one TCRdb lists. The chain recombines TRBV29-1 with TRBJ2-5; TRBD2 reflects the table's D call only, with no check against the DNA. The CDR3 length equals 10 residues, ends included. CDR1 is SQVTM and CDR2 is ANQGSEA in the germline V gene. The CDR3 reads CSVMSDSYRL.

This clonotype has at least ten counts. The chain is built from TRBV27 and TRBJ1-2; 7 positions agree with TRBD1. The V and J ends lost 6 bases and 4 bases, in that order; junction bases with no gene match: 5. Per the germline V gene, CDR1 is MNHEY and CDR2 is SMNVEV (reference sequence). The length of the CDR3 is 13 residues. The CDR3 DNA reads as TGTGCCAGCAGCTTCGGGACAGCCTATGGCTACACCTTC. Protein: CASSFGTAYGYTF.

The chain joins TRBV20-1 to TRBJ1-5; a possible D gene is TRBD1 (6 bases). The CDR3 extends over 14 amino acids. Germline CDR1 and CDR2: DFQATT and SNEGSKA (reference sequence). V was cut by 5 bases and J by 2 bases, with 13 bases left in between. In DNA form, the CDR3 reads TGCAGTGCTCTGACAGCAGGGGGCAATCAGCCCCAGCATTTT. It translates to CSALTAGGNQPQHF.